Following are 22 T cell receptor beta chains from one sample sequenced in a study of long-term antiretroviral therapy in people with HIV (dated by TCRdb to between 2021 and 2023). Sequencing of the TRB variable region was done with the immunoSEQ hsTCRB v3.0 assay at survey level resolution. Entries here come from immuneACCESS through TCRdb and include only in-frame sequences with V and J called. Some clones fail to appear in such tables; in the studies checked, an unresolved V gene covers under half of the shortfall, and the cause of the remainder is unknown. A total of about 24,000 clones appear in this sample, approximately 83% of them only once. Clones ranked in the top ten supply approximately 5.1% of the sample. The sequences come from unsorted PBMCs, collected 0.7 years before starting antiretroviral therapy. The receptors here all came from a man in his thirties or forties with HIV.

This clone showed up just a few times. The V gene is TRBV19, the J gene TRBJ1-2; a possible D gene is TRBD1 (6 bases). This CDR3 is 13 amino acids long. Trimming removed 5 bases from V and 8 bases from J, with 15 bases in between. Germline V lookup: CDR1 LNHDA, CDR2 SQIVND (reference sequence). The DNA of the CDR3 is TGTGCCAGTAGTCCCTCGACAGGCAAAGGCTACACCTTC. It translates to CASSPSTGKGYTF.

This clone was recorded a few times. The chain recombines TRBV2 with TRBJ2-5; 14 nucleotides align to TRBD2. Germline lookup yields CDR1 SNHLY and CDR2 FYNNEI. V shed 3 bases, J shed 10 bases, and the junction held 7 bases outside the gene matches. The CDR3 is made up of 15 amino acids. In DNA form, the CDR3 reads TGTGCCAGCAGTGACGCGACTAGCGGGAGGGGAAACCAGTACTTC. It yields the protein CASSDATSGRGNQYF.

The chain joins TRBV28 to TRBJ1-6; 8 bases are shared with TRBD1. After removal of 6 bases from V and 8 bases from J, the junction contained 12 bases not matched to a gene. The CDR3 consists of 16 residues. The germline CDR1 and CDR2 sequences are MDHEN and SYDVKM. In DNA form, the CDR3 reads TGTGCCAGCAGCCATCATCAGGGGGCGAAGGATTCACCCCTCCACTTT. Its protein product is CASSHHQGAKDSPLHF.

V and J are TRBV7-9 and TRBJ1-4; 10 nucleotides line up with TRBD1. There are 13 residues in the CDR3. Trimming removed 5 bases from V and 10 bases from J; junction bases left unmatched: 4. CDR1 is SEHNR and CDR2 is FQNEAQ in the germline V gene (reference sequence). In nucleotides, the CDR3 is TGTGCCAGCAGCAGGGGACAGGGGACAAAACTGTTTTTT. It translates to CASSRGQGTKLFF.

Only one count was recorded for this clone. The rearrangement uses TRBV14 and TRBJ2-5; no definite D call. Germline assignment: CDR1 SGHDN and CDR2 FVKESK. The CDR3 length is 12 residues. V was cut by 1 base and J by 5 bases, with 5 bases left in between. DNA for the CDR3: TGTGCCAGCAGCCAAGTAATGGAGACCCAGTACTTC. Its protein is CASSQVMETQYF.

V gene TRBV5-4 combines with J gene TRBJ2-7; weak D call: TRBD1 (6 bases). CDR3 size: 13 residues. V was pared by 4 bases and J by 5 bases, with 13 bases between. The germline gives CDR1 SGHNT, CDR2 YYREEE (reference sequence). The CDR3 loop reads CASSNDRTHEQYF. The CDR3 bases are TGTGCCAGCAGCAATGACAGGACCCACGAGCAGTACTTC.

This chain links TRBV5-4 with TRBJ2-7, with 8 bases lining up with TRBD2. J was trimmed by 3 bases and V by 4 bases; bases with no gene match: 9. CDR1 and CDR2 (germline): SGHNT, YYREEE (reference sequence). The CDR3 sequence is 15 residues long. The CDR3 loop reads CASSLAGGPHYEQYF. CDR3 nucleotides: TGTGCCAGCAGCCTTGCGGGGGGTCCCCACTACGAGCAGTACTTC.

The J gene is TRBJ2-7, the V gene TRBV21-1; TRBD2 is the table's D call and was not checked against the DNA. TRBV21-1 is shown as a pseudogene. This CDR3 has 16 residues. The CDR3 DNA follows: TGTGCCAGCAGCAAAGTGGGAGCTCCATTCTCCTACGAGCAGTACTTC. Translating gives CASSKVGAPFSYEQYF.

The chain carries TRBV5-1 and TRBJ2-7, with D possibly TRBD1 on 5 matching bases. V lost 1 base to trimming and J lost 0 bases, with 11 bases between them. This CDR3 has 15 residues. Germline assignment: CDR1 SGHRS and CDR2 YFSETQ. The CDR3: CASSLTGRSSYEQYF. In DNA, the CDR3 is TGCGCCAGCAGCTTGACAGGTCGGAGCTCCTACGAGCAGTACTTC.

The chain uses TRBV12-1 and TRBJ2-2; the DNA was not used to check the table's D call, TRBD2. TRBV12-1 is listed as a pseudogene. This CDR3 spans 17 amino acids. In DNA, the CDR3 is TGTGCCAGCAGCCGAGGGACTAGCGGGGCAAACACCGGGGAGCTGTTTTTT. This encodes CASSRGTSGANTGELFF.

The V gene is TRBV7-2, the J gene TRBJ1-5; weak D call: TRBD1 (5 bases). V was cut by 2 bases and J by 0 bases, with 17 bases left in between. This CDR3 is built from 18 residues. Germline CDR1 is SGHTA and CDR2 is FQGNSA. Here the CDR3 DNA reads TGTGCCAGCAGCTTAAGGGTTGGGGACGCATATAGCAATCAGCCCCAGCATTTT. It codes for CASSLRVGDAYSNQPQHF.

The count of this clone is one. V and J are TRBV29-1 and TRBJ2-7; 7 positions match TRBD1. This CDR3 region has 13 residues. Trimming cost V 2 bases and J 5 bases; bases outside gene matches: 6. Germline V gene sequence: CDR1 SQVTM, CDR2 ANQGSEA. CDR3 coding DNA: TGCAGCGTTGAAACAGGGGCAGGCCACGAGCAGTACTTC. Its translation: CSVETGAGHEQYF.

This clone was observed a handful of times. The chain uses TRBV6-1 and TRBJ1-2; D unresolved. The CDR3 has 13 amino acids. Germline CDR1 reads MNHNS; CDR2 reads SASEGT. Trimming took 3 bases from V and 1 from J, leaving 6 bases between them. CDR3 amino acids: CASSEWDNYGYTF. The CDR3, as DNA: TGTGCCAGCAGTGAGTGGGATAACTATGGCTACACCTTC.

The chain couples TRBV30 to TRBJ1-6; 8 bases are shared with TRBD1. CDR1 and CDR2 (germline): GTSNPN, SVGIG (reference sequence). This CDR3 has 12 residues. V dropped 6 bases and J dropped 7; count of bases not matched to a gene: 2. DNA for the CDR3: TGTGCCTGTGACAGGGGAAATTCACCCCTCCACTTT. Protein product: CACDRGNSPLHF.

CDR3 amino acids: CASSQLTGVAKNIQYF. CDR3 in DNA: TGCGCCAGCAGCCAACTGACAGGGGTAGCCAAAAACATTCAGTACTTC. The chain uses TRBV4-3 and TRBJ2-4, with TRBD1 identical over 8 bases. CDR1 is LGHNA, CDR2 YSLEER, per germline. The CDR3 runs 16 residues. Trimming removed 2 bases from V and 0 bases from J; junction bases left unmatched: 3.

The chain carries TRBV5-4 and TRBJ2-1; no clear D gene. CDR1 SGHNT and CDR2 YYREEE come from the germline V gene (reference sequence). The CDR3 extends over 15 amino acids. Trimming pared 2 bases from V and 4 bases from J, leaving 13 bases between. Here the CDR3 reads CASSFLSRLYNEQFF. The CDR3 DNA follows: TGTGCCAGCAGCTTCCTTAGCCGACTGTACAATGAGCAGTTCTTC.

The chain has TRBV7-3 and TRBJ1-1; possible D gene TRBD1, 5 bases. The CDR3 consists of 14 residues. Germline CDR1 is SGHTA and CDR2 is FQGTGA. V was clipped by 2 bases and J by 4 bases, with 11 bases between them. This chain's CDR3 is CASSLSRGTTEAFF. Written as DNA, the CDR3 is TGTGCCAGCAGCTTATCGAGGGGTACCACTGAAGCTTTCTTT.

The rearrangement joins TRBV6-6 to TRBJ1-6; D remains unclear. Germline V gives CDR1 MNHNY, CDR2 SVGAGI (reference sequence). V lost 2 bases and J 6 bases, leaving 11 bases between the germline ends. CDR3 length: 15 amino acids. CDR3 sequence: CASSYGPDPNSPLHF. In DNA form, the CDR3 reads TGTGCCAGCAGTTACGGGCCAGATCCTAATTCACCCCTCCACTTT.

The genes are TRBV11-2 and TRBJ2-3; no definite D call. V shed 4 bases and J shed 9 bases, with 8 bases lying between them. Germline V lookup: CDR1 SGHAT, CDR2 FQNNGV. This CDR3 contains 11 residues. In DNA, the CDR3 is TGTGCCAGCAGCTACGAAGGGACGCAGTATTTT. Translating gives CASSYEGTQYF.

The table lists this clone with a count of one. The chain has TRBV7-2 and TRBJ2-1; D remains ambiguous. The germline gives CDR1 SGHTA, CDR2 FQGNSA. The CDR3 runs 12 residues. V gave up 5 bases and J gave up 8 bases, with 10 bases separating them. The CDR3 reads CASSVRGDEQFF. CDR3 coding DNA: TGTGCCAGCAGCGTTCGTGGGGATGAGCAGTTCTTC.

V usage is TRBV7-2 and J usage is TRBJ1-1, with TRBD1 matching 8 bases. Trimming at V came to 4 bases and at J to 6 bases, leaving 7 bases not matched to a gene. The CDR3 contains 14 residues. Germline CDR1 is SGHTA and CDR2 is FQGNSA. The CDR3 protein is CASSYGQGESEAFF. The CDR3 DNA reads TGTGCCAGCAGCTACGGACAGGGCGAGTCTGAAGCTTTCTTT.

The rearrangement links TRBV19 to TRBJ2-1; TRBD1 matches 11 bases. Germline CDR1 is LNHDA and CDR2 is SQIVND (reference sequence). Trimming cost V 5 bases and J 0 bases; bases outside gene matches: 3. CDR3 size: 16 residues. In DNA, the CDR3 is TGTGCCAGTAGTCTGGGACAGGGGGGCTCCTACAATGAGCAGTTCTTC. Its protein product is CASSLGQGGSYNEQFF.